This entry is about one TCR beta chain. Its antigen is as yet unknown. Genomic DNA in an amount of approximately 2 micrograms was extracted from cryopreserved PBMCs and used for the preparation of TCR beta libraries. The source of the sample is a study of cytotoxic CD8 clonotypes in ibrutinib-treated CLL. For the study at large: The cohort had 11 relapsed/refractory and approximately 15 treatment-naive patients, 17 to 18 IGHV unmutated. Responses: around 24 partial, 2 complete; after median around 64 months, 14 stayed remitted, some twelve progressed.

The germline V gene encodes CDR1 MDHEN and CDR2 SYDVKM. CDR3 length equals 13 residues. Trimming pared 6 bases from V and 8 bases from J, leaving 16 bases between. Overall study results and limits: A rise in clonality was seen at ibrutinib response, and a fall back toward baseline was seen at progression.

Sequenced by immunoSEQ multiplex PCR; TCRdb stores in-frame clones only, minus some. The sample carries hundreds of thousands of clones, about 80% recorded once. The starting material was PBMCs, obtained before ibrutinib treatment. The source of this sequence is a human donor with chronic lymphocytic leukemia. This chain uses TRBV28 with TRBJ1-2; D is ambiguous. CDR3 region: CASRDTDVGGYTF. As DNA, the CDR3 is TGTGCCAGCAGAGACACGGACGTGGGCGGCTACACCTTC.